This passage covers 26 T cell receptor beta chains from one sample sequenced in a study of T cells in Graves' hyperthyroidism and ophthalmopathy. TCR beta CDR3 regions were amplified from RNA transcripts. The study used the HTBI primer set for a first-round RT-PCR of the TCR CDR3. TCRdb re-analysed the multiplex PCR reads in MiXCR, keeping a single row per CDR3 protein. The table has about 500,000 distinct CDR3 sequences, about 16% seen once. Sequencing was carried out using blood. The receptors derive from a woman aged 25 to 39 with Graves' ophthalmopathy.

This clonotype was observed many times. The chain recombines TRBV11-1 with TRBJ2-1; D uncertain. The ends were cut back, 2 bases at V and 8 bases at J, with 7 bases in the middle. Germline V CDR1 and CDR2: SGHAT, FQDESV (reference sequence). This CDR3 is built from 12 residues. The CDR3 loop reads CASSLNLYEQFF. In DNA form, the CDR3 reads TGTGCCAGCAGCTTAAATCTTTATGAGCAGTTCTTC.

The rearrangement joins TRBV5-1 to TRBJ1-1, with TRBD1 matching 8 bases. This CDR3 has 15 amino acids. Trimming took 4 bases from V and 1 from J; bases not matched to a gene: 6. Germline CDR1 SGHRS, CDR2 YFSETQ. The CDR3 region is CASSPPRGRNTEAFF. DNA for the CDR3: TGCGCCAGCAGCCCCCCCAGGGGGCGGAACACTGAAGCTTTCTTT.

This clonotype has only a few counts. The chain is built from TRBV20-1 and TRBJ1-2, with a weak D call TRBD1 (5 bases). CDR3 length: 12 amino acids. Germline CDR1 and CDR2: DFQATT and SNEGSKA (reference sequence). The ends were cut back, 3 bases at V and 2 bases at J, with 7 bases in the middle. The CDR3: CSASAGNYGYTF. CDR3 in DNA: TGCAGTGCTAGTGCAGGGAACTATGGCTACACCTTC.

J is TRBJ2-1 and V is TRBV5-4; TRBD2 is a possible D gene (6 bases). Looked up from germline, CDR1 is SGHNT and CDR2 is YYREEE (reference sequence). Trimming left V 3 bases short and J 2 bases short, with 12 bases between. This CDR3 has 15 amino acids. This CDR3 is CASSWGSGAYNEQFF. The CDR3 DNA reads TGTGCCAGCAGCTGGGGTAGCGGAGCCTACAATGAGCAGTTCTTC.

This clonotype turned up a few times. V and J are TRBV5-1 and TRBJ1-1; maybe TRBD1 (5 bases). V lost 5 bases and J lost 0, with 17 bases in between. The CDR3 runs to 16 residues. Germline-derived CDR1 and CDR2 are SGHRS and YFSETQ. The DNA of the CDR3 is TGCGCCAGCAGAGTATCGGCAGGGTCGATGAACACTGAAGCTTTCTTT. Amino acids: CASRVSAGSMNTEAFF.

The rearrangement links TRBV5-1 to TRBJ2-2; the D gene is possibly TRBD2 (5 bases). Trimming removed 4 bases from V and 6 bases from J, with 13 bases in between. CDR1 and CDR2 from the germline V gene are SGHRS and YFSETQ. The CDR3 runs 14 residues. Here the CDR3 reads CASSRIASPGELFF. Here the CDR3 DNA reads TGCGCCAGCAGCCGTATAGCGTCCCCCGGGGAGCTGTTTTTT.

This chain connects TRBV15 to TRBJ2-3; D call uncertain. The CDR3 totals 14 residues. CDR1 and CDR2 (germline): LNHNV, YYDKDF (reference sequence). Trimming took 1 base from V and 6 from J, leaving 11 bases between them. The CDR3 sequence: CATSRVRPGDTQYF. CDR3 bases: TGTGCCACCAGCAGAGTCCGGCCGGGCGATACGCAGTATTTT.

CDR3 sequence: CASSQDRVGREDTQYF. CDR3 sequence (DNA): TGCGCCAGCAGCCAAGATAGGGTGGGCAGGGAAGATACGCAGTATTTT. The V gene is TRBV4-3, the J gene TRBJ2-3, with a weak D call TRBD1 (5 bases). CDR1 is LGHNA, CDR2 YSLEER, per germline. Trimming cost V 0 bases and J 5 bases, with 15 bases left between them. This CDR3 has 16 amino acids.

This clonotype has at least ten counts. This chain links TRBV6-5 with TRBJ2-3; D possibly corresponds to TRBD2 (5 bases). V was cut by 2 bases and J by 2 bases, with 8 bases left in between. Germline CDR1 reads MNHEY; CDR2 reads SVGAGI. The CDR3 is 14 residues long. The chain's CDR3 is CASSYGLATDTQYF. In nucleotides, the CDR3 is TGTGCCAGCAGTTACGGGCTAGCCACAGATACGCAGTATTTT.

This clonotype was found a few times. The chain combines TRBV10-3 with TRBJ1-1, with D tentatively TRBD1 (5 bases). The CDR3 has 13 residues. Germline V gene data show CDR1 as ENHRY and CDR2 as SYGVKD. The V and J ends lost 4 bases and 0 bases respectively, with 6 bases between them. The CDR3 DNA reads as TGTGCCATCAGTGGGGGACTGAACACTGAAGCTTTCTTT. As protein: CAISGGLNTEAFF.

This clonotype was seen at least ten times. The chain links TRBV27 to TRBJ2-1; D is perhaps TRBD1 (6 bases). Per the germline V gene, CDR1 is MNHEY and CDR2 is SMNVEV (reference sequence). The V and J ends lost 3 bases and 0 bases respectively, with 12 bases between them. This CDR3 contains 16 residues. DNA for the CDR3: TGTGCCAGCAGTTTTCAGGGGCCGAGCTCCTACAATGAGCAGTTCTTC. Translating gives CASSFQGPSSYNEQFF.

This clonotype came up many times. This chain joins TRBV30 and TRBJ2-2; 10 bases map to TRBD2. The V gene's germline CDR1 is GTSNPN and CDR2 SVGIG (reference sequence). This CDR3 comprises 16 residues. V shed 1 base, J shed 7 bases, and the junction held 9 bases outside the gene matches. In nucleotides, the CDR3 is TGTGCCTGGAGTGCTCGCCTAGCGGGGGATCACGGGGAGCTGTTTTTT. It yields the protein CAWSARLAGDHGELFF.

This clonotype came up a few times. The chain has TRBV19 and TRBJ2-3; TRBD1 is a possible D gene (6 bases). This CDR3 is built from 17 residues. V was pared by 5 bases and J by 0 bases, with 18 bases between. CDR1 LNHDA and CDR2 SQIVND come from the germline V gene (reference sequence). In nucleotides, the CDR3 is TGTGCCAGTAGTCATTGGGACACCTGGGGCAGCACAGATACGCAGTATTTT. Translated, it gives CASSHWDTWGSTDTQYF.

Ten or more counts support this clonotype. This chain uses TRBV20-1 with TRBJ1-2; D ambiguous. The CDR3 runs 14 residues. Trimming stripped 1 base from V and 1 base from J, with 10 bases between. Germline V gene lookup returns CDR1 DFQATT and CDR2 SNEGSKA (reference sequence). In DNA form, the CDR3 reads TGCAGTGCTAGAGGGATACTAATTAACTATGGCTACACCTTC. As protein: CSARGILINYGYTF.

This clonotype was seen many times. The chain uses TRBV6-2 or TRBV6-3 and TRBJ1-2; D ambiguous. The CDR3 is 15 residues long. Per the germline V gene, CDR1 is MNHEY and CDR2 is SVGEGT. V lost 0 bases to trimming and J lost 0 bases, with 8 bases between them. The CDR3 sequence: CASSYSVDANYGYTF. The CDR3 DNA follows: TGTGCCAGCAGTTACTCGGTGGACGCTAACTATGGCTACACCTTC.

The sample holds many counts of this clonotype. The chain couples TRBV9 to TRBJ2-1; tentatively, D is TRBD2 (6 bases). Germline V gene data show CDR1 as SGDLS and CDR2 as YYNGEE. The V end lost 1 base, the J end lost 8 bases, and 13 bases lay between the germline ends. This CDR3 comprises 14 residues. The CDR3 DNA reads as TGTGCCAGCAGCGTAACGGGAGTAAGTGATGAGCAGTTCTTC. Its translation is CASSVTGVSDEQFF.

This chain joins TRBV28 and TRBJ2-1; 8 bases are a match to TRBD2. V lost 2 bases to trimming and J lost 5 bases; unmatched junction nucleotides: 5. CDR3 length: 15 amino acids. Germline V gene sequence: CDR1 MDHEN, CDR2 SYDVKM. This CDR3 is CASSLVLAANNEQFF. CDR3 nucleotides: TGTGCCAGCAGTTTAGTACTAGCGGCCAACAATGAGCAGTTCTTC.

This clonotype occurred many times. The chain uses TRBV12-3 or TRBV12-4 and TRBJ2-1, with a possible D match to TRBD2 (6 bases). The CDR3 covers 12 residues. V lost 10 bases and J 10 bases, leaving 17 bases between the germline ends. The CDR3 loop is CAISKGLGEQFF. In DNA form, the CDR3 reads TGTGCCATTTCGAAGGGACTTGGCGAGCAGTTCTTC.

This clonotype was seen a handful of times. The chain links TRBV9 to TRBJ2-1, with D perhaps matching TRBD2 (5 bases). The CDR3 length is 15 residues. The germline V gene has CDR1 SGDLS and CDR2 YYNGEE. Trimming pared 4 bases from V and 8 bases from J, leaving 19 bases between. The CDR3 coding sequence is TGTGCCAGCAGCTATCGCCGGGATTCTACAGATGAGCAGTTCTTC. Amino acids: CASSYRRDSTDEQFF.

This clonotype was seen ten or more times. The chain is built from TRBV6-1 and TRBJ1-5; tentative D call: TRBD1 (6 bases). Germline V CDR1 and CDR2: MNHNS, SASEGT. The CDR3 spans 15 residues. V dropped 3 bases and J dropped 2 bases, with 11 bases sitting between them. The DNA for the CDR3 is TGTGCCAGCAGTGAGGCGGGGGGCGGCAATCAGCCCCAGCATTTT. It translates to CASSEAGGGNQPQHF.

This clonotype was seen ten or more times. This sequence joins TRBV3-1 and TRBJ2-5; D not resolved. The V and J ends lost 0 bases and 3 bases respectively, with 8 bases between them. Germline CDR1 is LGHDT and CDR2 is YNNKEL (reference sequence). CDR3 length: 14 amino acids. CDR3 bases: TGTGCCAGCAGCCAAGAGATGATTGAAGAGACCCAGTACTTC. Translation: CASSQEMIEETQYF.

This clonotype was seen a few times. J is TRBJ2-5 and V is TRBV20-1; 15 bases are shared with TRBD2. Germline V gene lookup returns CDR1 DFQATT and CDR2 SNEGSKA (reference sequence). V dropped 0 bases and J dropped 8; count of bases not matched to a gene: 7. This CDR3 spans 16 amino acids. The CDR3 nucleotides read TGCAGTGCTAGAGAATGGACTAGCGGGAGGGGGGGTACCCAGTACTTC. Translating it yields CSAREWTSGRGGTQYF.

This clonotype has a count of ten or more. V and J are TRBV18 and TRBJ2-1, with 7 bases identical to TRBD2. Looked up from germline, CDR1 is KGHSH and CDR2 is LQKENI. V shed 0 bases and J 6 bases; nucleotides not matched to a gene: 8. CDR3 length: 16 residues. CDR3 amino acids: CASSPPGGSLINEQFF. Here the CDR3 DNA reads TGTGCCAGCTCACCACCGGGCGGGAGTCTTATCAATGAGCAGTTCTTC.

The chain employs TRBV6-2 or TRBV6-3 and TRBJ2-1; the D call may be TRBD1 or TRBD2 (5 bases each). The germline V gene encodes CDR1 MNHEY and CDR2 SVGEGT. The CDR3 loop spans 17 amino acids. Trimming stripped 10 bases from V and 7 bases from J, with 29 bases between. In nucleotides, the CDR3 is TGTGCCACCCTAAGAACAATAACGAGGGCCAGGGAGAATGAGCAGTTCTTC. This sequence encodes CATLRTITRARENEQFF.

This clonotype was counted ten times or more. This chain uses TRBV27 with TRBJ2-7, with D possibly TRBD1 on 5 matching bases. Trimming took 4 bases from V and 1 from J, leaving 14 bases between them. Looked up from germline, CDR1 is MNHEY and CDR2 is SMNVEV (reference sequence). The CDR3 spans 15 residues. The CDR3 region is CASSWFRGPSYEQYF. Here the CDR3 DNA reads TGTGCCAGCAGTTGGTTTAGGGGCCCGTCCTACGAGCAGTACTTC.

Ten or more counts support this clonotype. This sequence joins TRBV7-3 and TRBJ2-7, with 8 bases aligning to TRBD1. Trimming removed 4 bases from V and 5 bases from J; junction bases left unmatched: 4. Germline-derived CDR1 and CDR2 are SGHTA and FQGTGA. The CDR3 is made up of 13 amino acids. CDR3 sequence reads: CASSSTGAHEQYF. As DNA, the CDR3 is TGTGCCAGCAGCTCGACAGGGGCCCACGAGCAGTACTTC.